This TCR beta chain emerged from a study of cytotoxic CD8 clonotypes in ibrutinib-treated CLL. About the study: Included were about a dozen relapsed/refractory and over 14 treatment-naive patients, of whom fewer than 18 were IGHV unmutated. Study conclusions and caveats: Public clonotypes were rare and shrank or held steady on treatment.

Deep sequencing aimed at 1 in 200,000 to 1 in 1 million T cells' resolution. TCRdb's copy holds only in-frame clones and misses some; the assay was immunoSEQ multiplex PCR. The table records more than 110,000 clones, more than 75% of them present only once. Points on this clone: Its antigen is as yet unknown.

The V gene's germline CDR1 is SGHTA and CDR2 FQGNSA. This CDR3 contains 13 residues. Trimming stripped 2 bases from V and 7 bases from J, with 8 bases between. The sequences come from PBMCs, collected after 24 months of ibrutinib treatment. This TCR was recovered from a human donor with chronic lymphocytic leukemia. The gene calls are TRBV7-2 and TRBJ2-2; maybe TRBD2 (5 bases). CDR3 sequence: CASSLRGFGELFF. As DNA, the CDR3 is TGTGCCAGCAGCTTACGGGGATTCGGGGAGCTGTTTTTT.